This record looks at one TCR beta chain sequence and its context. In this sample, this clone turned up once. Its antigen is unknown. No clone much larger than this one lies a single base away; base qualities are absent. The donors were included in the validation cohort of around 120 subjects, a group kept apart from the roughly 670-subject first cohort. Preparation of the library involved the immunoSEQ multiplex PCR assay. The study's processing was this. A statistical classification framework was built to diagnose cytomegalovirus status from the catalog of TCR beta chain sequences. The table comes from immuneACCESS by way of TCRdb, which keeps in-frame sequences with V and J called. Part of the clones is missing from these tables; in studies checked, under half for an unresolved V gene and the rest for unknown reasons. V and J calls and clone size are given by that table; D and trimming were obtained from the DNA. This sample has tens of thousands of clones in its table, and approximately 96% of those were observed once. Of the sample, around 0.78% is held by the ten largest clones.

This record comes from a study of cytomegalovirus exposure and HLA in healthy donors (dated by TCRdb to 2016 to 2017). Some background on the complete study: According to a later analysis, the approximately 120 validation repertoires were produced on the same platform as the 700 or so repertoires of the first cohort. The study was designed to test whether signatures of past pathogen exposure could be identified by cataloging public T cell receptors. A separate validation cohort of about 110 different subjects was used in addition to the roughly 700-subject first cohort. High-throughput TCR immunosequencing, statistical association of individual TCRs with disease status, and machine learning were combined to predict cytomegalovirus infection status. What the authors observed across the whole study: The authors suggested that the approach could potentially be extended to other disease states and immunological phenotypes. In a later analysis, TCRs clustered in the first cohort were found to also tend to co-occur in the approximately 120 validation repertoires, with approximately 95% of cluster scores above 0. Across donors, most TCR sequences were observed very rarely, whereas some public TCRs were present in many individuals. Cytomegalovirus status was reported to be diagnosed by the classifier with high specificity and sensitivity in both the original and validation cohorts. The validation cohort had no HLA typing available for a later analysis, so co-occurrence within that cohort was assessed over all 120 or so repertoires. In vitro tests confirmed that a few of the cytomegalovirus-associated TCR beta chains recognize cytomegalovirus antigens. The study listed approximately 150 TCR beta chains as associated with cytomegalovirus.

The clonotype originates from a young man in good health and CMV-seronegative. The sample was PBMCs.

The DNA reads as follows: TGTGCCAGCAGTTCCAACCTACACAGGGTTTCCTACGAGCAGTACTTC. Its coded protein is CASSSNLHRVSYEQYF. The chain is assembled from TRBV6-5 and TRBJ2-7; TRBD1 might be the D gene, on 6 matching bases. Including the terminal cysteine and phenylalanine, the CDR3 comprises 16 residues. Only the CDR3 part of the read is kept: 48 bases, read in frame from the first base. The germline V gene yields MNHEY for CDR1 and SVGAGI for CDR2. A distance of 17 bases separates the germline ends of V and J, which lose 4 bases and 1 base respectively.